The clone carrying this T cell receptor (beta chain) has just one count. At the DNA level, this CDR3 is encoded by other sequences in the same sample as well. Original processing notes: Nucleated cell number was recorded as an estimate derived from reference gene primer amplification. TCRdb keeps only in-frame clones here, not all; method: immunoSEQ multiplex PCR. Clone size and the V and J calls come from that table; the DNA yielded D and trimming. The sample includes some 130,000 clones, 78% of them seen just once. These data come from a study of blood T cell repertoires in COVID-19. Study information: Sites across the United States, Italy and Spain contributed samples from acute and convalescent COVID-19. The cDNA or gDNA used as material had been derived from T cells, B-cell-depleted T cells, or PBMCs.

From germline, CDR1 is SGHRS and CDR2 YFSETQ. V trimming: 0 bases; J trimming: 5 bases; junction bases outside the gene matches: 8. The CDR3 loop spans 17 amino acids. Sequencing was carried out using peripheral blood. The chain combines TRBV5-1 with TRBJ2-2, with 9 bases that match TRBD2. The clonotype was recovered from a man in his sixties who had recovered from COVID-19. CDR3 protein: CASSLVAGGPNTGELFF. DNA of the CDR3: TGCGCCAGCAGCTTGGTGGCGGGGGGGCCCAATACCGGGGAGCTGTTTTTT.